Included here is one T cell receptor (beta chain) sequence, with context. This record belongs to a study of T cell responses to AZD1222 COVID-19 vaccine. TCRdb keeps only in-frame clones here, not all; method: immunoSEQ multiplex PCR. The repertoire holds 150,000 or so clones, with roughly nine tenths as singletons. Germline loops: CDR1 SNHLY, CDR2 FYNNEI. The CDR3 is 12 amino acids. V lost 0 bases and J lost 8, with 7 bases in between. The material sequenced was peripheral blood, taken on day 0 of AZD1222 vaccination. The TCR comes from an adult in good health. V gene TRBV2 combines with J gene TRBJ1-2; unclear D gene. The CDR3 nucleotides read TGTGCCAGCAGTGAAGCGGCGGGGGGCTACACCTTC. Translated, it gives CASSEAAGGYTF. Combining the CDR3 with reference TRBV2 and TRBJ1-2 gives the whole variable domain EPEVTQTPSHQVTQMGQEVILRCVPISNHLYFYWYRQILGQKVEFLVSFYNNEISEKSEIFDDQFSVERPDGSNFTLKIRSTKLEDSAMYFCASSEAAGGYTFGSGTRLTVV.